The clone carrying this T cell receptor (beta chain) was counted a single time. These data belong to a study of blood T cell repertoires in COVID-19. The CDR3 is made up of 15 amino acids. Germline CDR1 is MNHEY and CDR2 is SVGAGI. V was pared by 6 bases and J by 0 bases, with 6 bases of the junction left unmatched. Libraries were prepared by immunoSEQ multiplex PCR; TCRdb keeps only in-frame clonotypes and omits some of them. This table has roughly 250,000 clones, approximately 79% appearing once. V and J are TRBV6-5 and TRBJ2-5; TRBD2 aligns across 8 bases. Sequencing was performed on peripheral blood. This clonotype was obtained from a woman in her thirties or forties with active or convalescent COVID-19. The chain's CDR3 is CASRNSGTYQETQYF. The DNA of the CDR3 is TGTGCCAGCAGAAATAGCGGGACGTACCAAGAGACCCAGTACTTC.